This T cell receptor (beta chain) is drawn from a study of T cell responses to AZD1222 COVID-19 vaccine (dated by TCRdb to about 2021). About the investigation overall: TCR sequencing was performed for about 250 trial participants, of whom approximately 200 were given two doses of AZD1222 and around 25 were given two doses of MenACWY control vaccine. Trial participants were enrolled by age into subgroups of 18-55, 56-69 and 70-plus years, and roughly 150, 30 and 60 TCR-sequenced participants, respectively, were included in these subgroups.

A remark on this clone: It has no known antigen specificity. No quality values exist for individual bases; no much larger clone is one base distant.

Overall study results and their limits: Spike-specific TCR breadth and depth rose significantly after two AZD1222 doses compared with day 0 and with MenACWY recipients. In the small 56-69-year group, the increase in depth fell short of significance, most likely because of low power. Participants were mostly white British and included more females than males, and it was suggested by the authors that clonal diversity may have been underestimated. Because no samples from the day 14 peak response were available, repertoires could be characterized only after the peak T cell response. Only 5 to 7 AZD1222 recipients were SARS-CoV-2 seropositive at baseline, limiting conclusions about previously exposed vaccinees. Epitopes outside the regions mutated in the B.1.351 and B.1.1.7 variants were reportedly recognized by nearly half of the unique spike-specific TCRs. Vaccine-associated CD4 TCRs spanned the whole spike protein, with dominant responses in regions 160-218 and 743-854.

The CDR3 regions of human TCRbeta chains were subjected to immunosequencing. The authors processed their data as follows. Repertoire TCRs were matched against a reference library of SARS-CoV-2-specific TCRs generated with the MIRA antigen-specificity platform. Breadth meant the fraction of unique TCRs that were SARS-CoV-2-associated, whereas depth meant the fraction of total T cells that were SARS-CoV-2-associated. Using the MIRA data, every spike-specific TCR was mapped to the spike region that the TCR reacted to and assigned to either a CD4 or a CD8 class. Log10-transformed breadth and depth values were compared by one-way ANOVA with Sidak's multiple comparisons tests. Imported from immuneACCESS, the table was reduced by TCRdb to in-frame sequences with V and J called. These copies leave out some clones; in studies compared against another copy, an unresolved V gene accounts for under half, and the cause of the remainder is not known. The DNA gave D and trimming, while V, J and clone size come from that table. For this sample the table gives tens of thousands of clones, of which 88% were detected only once. Roughly 15% of the sample is held by the ten biggest clonotypes.

The time point label here, explained by the study, means: about 28 days (+/-7) after the second vaccine dose. AZD1222 recipients given second doses at about 4 weeks or at about 12 weeks were pooled, since spike-specific TCR depth and breadth were not found to differ between the two schedules. Samples from vaccinated people were obtained from the UK trials COV001 and COV002, which included a single-blind randomized controlled phase 2/3 trial of AZD1222 (ChAdOx1 nCoV-19) in healthy adults. For TCRbeta chain sequencing, PBMC samples from trial participants were taken at day 0 and at day 28 after the second dose. V gives up 2 bases and J gives up 2 bases, and the segment between their germline ends measures 13 bases. The CDR3 holds 15 amino acids from the cysteine to the phenylalanine. Of the read, only the CDR3 DNA is kept; its 45 bases are in frame from base 1. As encoded in the germline V gene, CDR1 is SGHTA while CDR2 is FQGTGA.

This TCR was recovered from an adult who received the AZD1222 COVID-19 vaccine. This specimen consisted of peripheral blood, obtained 28 days after the second AZD1222 dose. The chain is made from TRBV7-3 and TRBJ2-7; the D gene is possibly TRBD2, with 7 bases matching. CDR3 reads: CASSLVGGPTYEQYF. In nucleotide form, the sequence is TGTGCCAGCAGCTTAGTGGGGGGGCCAACCTACGAGCAGTACTTC. The entire variable domain, with the stretches around the CDR3 drawn from the reference TRBV7-3 and TRBJ2-7 proteins, is GAGVSQTPSNKVTEKGKYVELRCDPISGHTALYWYRQSLGQGPEFLIYFQGTGAADDSGLPNDRFFAVRPEGSVSTLKIQRTERGDSAVYLCASSLVGGPTYEQYFGPGTRLTVT.